What follows describes a single T cell receptor beta chain. This clonotype was counted only a few times. It lacks a known antigen. The sample holds no much larger clone one base away, and base qualities are not on file. All donors were healthy Caucasians. Three pairs of female monozygotic twins, all aged about 18 to 30 years, made up the twin cohort. Positive isolation kits from Invitrogen were used to isolate CD4+ and CD8+ T cell populations. The data are from a study of identical twins (dated by TCRdb to 2015 to 2016). Background on the whole study: To test whether fetal clonotypes persist, this study deep-sequenced TCR alpha and beta repertoires from monozygotic twins, from unrelated adults of various ages, and from cord blood. To rule out contamination, the twin experiments were replicated at different times with different library preparation protocols.

The CDR3, from cysteine to phenylalanine, totals 14 residues. Only the CDR3 portion is preserved as DNA: 42 bases, with reading frame beginning at the first base. Sequences SQVTM (CDR1) and ANQGSEA (CDR2) are obtained from the germline V gene. Unmatched junction bases come to 7, with V trimmed by 6 bases and J by 5 bases. Findings and caveats that apply to the study as a whole: In monozygotic twins, recombination models systematically underestimated out-of-frame TCR alpha sharing, but the models matched the sharing seen between unrelated individuals. Compared with coincidental sharing between unrelated individuals, out-of-frame TCR alpha sequences shared between twins showed an excess of sequences with low generation probability. Because the same donors could not be followed over many years, the conclusions depended on cross-sectional statistical analysis. Abundant cord blood beta clonotypes had fewer insertions, young adult naive repertoires showed a similar but weaker trend, and memory repertoires showed no such trend. The excess sharing between twins in beta out-of-frame sequences was weaker because fewer shared sequences reduced the signal-to-noise ratio. Invariant T cells such as MAIT and iNKT could partly confound zero-insertion analyses, although diverse VJ usage argued against such confounding for most clonotypes.

The library was produced with 5' RACE. The listed sequencing device is Illumina HiSeq 2000. A universal primer binding site was introduced by template switching, and a unique molecular identifier was present in the final cDNA, enabling accurate counting of TCR cDNA molecules. Specific primers in the conserved constant-segment region were used to synthesize first-strand cDNA for the TCR alpha and beta chains. Each cDNA library was double barcoded, with a SMART-Mk sample barcode plus Illumina barcodes, to control for contamination. TruSeq adapter sequences, together with Illumina sample barcodes, were added in two successive PCR steps. The Illumina HiSeq platform was used with custom primers to sequence TCR alpha and beta cDNA libraries. Processing in the source paper ran as follows. MiGEC processed the raw reads to extract unique molecular identifiers, while MiXCR was used to determine the CDR3 positions. Recombination models were inferred per individual with the repgenHMM and IGoR tools using an EM algorithm. The tcR package in R was used for shared clonotype analysis, with sharing normalized by the product of cloneset sizes. Out-of-frame nonproductive sequences were analyzed to study raw recombination free of thymic and clonal selection effects. In-frame beta chains were kept once TCRdb had trimmed the public reads at Q25 with fastp and called clones with MiXCR. Each record represents a unique CDR3 protein, reported with the most common genes and DNA among its rows. These V and J calls rely on TCRdb rather than the paper's analysis. The sample includes 500,000 or so distinct CDR3 sequences, with 13% to 15% observed a single time. The ten biggest clones cover 0.98% of the sample.

A further study also used this sample, focusing on yellow fever vaccine responses in identical twins. That second publication adds: According to the authors, the vaccine-induced T cell response in identical twins seemed to be partly convergent and partly specific to each individual. The study precisely tracked vaccine-responding T cell clones in identical twins.

This chain joins TRBV29-1 to TRBJ2-7; 13 junctional bases match TRBD2. Sequences were obtained from CD4+ T cells sorted from blood. This receptor was taken from a woman aged 18-29 years in good health. The DNA reads TGCAGCGTACTAGCGGGAGGGCCTCTGAACGAGCAGTACTTC. This gives the protein CSVLAGGPLNEQYF.